What follows are 26 T cell receptor beta chains derived from one specimen sequenced in a study of T cell responses to AZD1222 COVID-19 vaccine. Libraries were prepared by immunoSEQ multiplex PCR; TCRdb keeps only in-frame clonotypes and omits some of them. This sample carries around 120,000 clones, 80% to 95% of them seen once, and the ten largest clones take 0.85% to 1.2%. Material: peripheral blood, obtained 28 days after the second AZD1222 dose. Every receptor here comes from an adult who received the AZD1222 COVID-19 vaccine.

The chain has TRBV7-3 and TRBJ1-3; the D is unclear. The CDR3 is made up of 14 amino acids. Trimming took off 5 bases at V and 4 bases at J, with 12 bases between the two ends. CDR1 is SGHTA, CDR2 FQGTGA, per germline. This CDR3 is CASSRAGTGNTIYF. CDR3 bases: TGTGCCAGCAGCAGGGCCGGCACAGGAAACACCATATATTTT. The full variable domain, rest sourced from reference TRBV7-3 and TRBJ1-3, is GAGVSQTPSNKVTEKGKYVELRCDPISGHTALYWYRQSLGQGPEFLIYFQGTGAADDSGLPNDRFFAVRPEGSVSTLKIQRTERGDSAVYLCASSRAGTGNTIYFGEGSWLTVV.

The rearrangement joins TRBV28 to TRBJ1-5; D gene uncertain. In germline, CDR1 is MDHEN, CDR2 SYDVKM. This CDR3 contains 19 residues. Trimming removed 6 bases at V and 1 base at J, with 25 bases between. CDR3 residues: CASSKSLGGYRGSNQPQHF. CDR3 sequence (DNA): TGTGCCAGCAGCAAATCTCTGGGCGGTTATCGTGGGAGCAATCAGCCCCAGCATTTT. Full variable domain (rest looked up from reference TRBV28 and TRBJ1-5): DVKVTQSSRYLVKRTGEKVFLECVQDMDHENMFWYRQDPGLGLRLIYFSYDVKMKEKGDIPEGYSVSREKKERFSLILESASTNQTSMYLCASSKSLGGYRGSNQPQHFGDGTRLSIL.

The chain links TRBV16 to TRBJ1-2, with 7 bases that match TRBD1. This CDR3 has 15 residues. The germline CDR1 and CDR2 sequences are KGHSY and FQNENV. J was trimmed by 7 bases and V by 2 bases; bases with no gene match: 10. The CDR3 DNA reads as TGTGCCAGCAGCCAACAGGGGACAGTGGCGGTTGGCTACACCTTC. Encoded protein: CASSQQGTVAVGYTF.

This sequence joins TRBV28 and TRBJ1-2, with 8 bases lining up with TRBD1. With V trimmed by 8 bases and J by 4 bases, 12 bases remained unmatched. The CDR3 is 15 amino acids. Per germline, CDR1 MDHEN and CDR2 SYDVKM. The CDR3 sequence: CASLAATGETYGYTF. For the CDR3, the DNA is TGTGCCAGCCTCGCTGCGACAGGGGAGACCTATGGCTACACCTTC.

CDR3 sequence reads: CASSHRRFDEQFF. DNA of the CDR3: TGTGCCAGCAGCCACAGGCGCTTCGATGAGCAGTTCTTC. The V gene is TRBV6-5, the J gene TRBJ2-1; D possibly corresponds to TRBD1 (5 bases). CDR3 length: 13 amino acids. The V end was cut by 6 bases, the J end by 8 bases, with 14 bases between. CDR1 and CDR2 (germline): MNHEY, SVGAGI.

The rearrangement uses TRBV5-8 and TRBJ1-2; tentative D call: TRBD1 (5 bases). V dropped 1 base and J dropped 7 bases, with 11 bases sitting between them. The CDR3 extends over 13 amino acids. CDR1 is SGHTS, CDR2 YDEGEE, per germline. The chain's CDR3 is CASSLWQGSGYTF. The CDR3 region has the DNA TGTGCCAGCAGCTTGTGGCAGGGAAGTGGCTACACCTTC.

The CDR3 protein is CASSSGSEQFF. The DNA for the CDR3 is TGTGCCAGCAGTTCCGGATCCGAGCAGTTCTTC. This sequence joins TRBV7-2 and TRBJ2-1; no clear D. Trimming took off 6 bases at V and 10 bases at J, with 10 bases between the two ends. CDR3 size: 11 residues. Germline V gene lookup returns CDR1 SGHTA and CDR2 FQGNSA.

The chain combines TRBV30 with TRBJ1-2; D unclear. CDR3 length: 15 residues. Trimming took off 0 bases at V and 0 bases at J, with 11 bases between the two ends. Germline V gene sequence: CDR1 GTSNPN, CDR2 SVGIG (reference sequence). CDR3 residues: CAWSVQRVPNYGYTF. CDR3 bases: TGTGCCTGGAGTGTACAAAGGGTCCCTAACTATGGCTACACCTTC.

CDR3 protein: CASSNSGSPVSGNTIYF. As DNA, the CDR3 is TGTGCCAGTAGCAATTCAGGGTCCCCGGTCTCTGGAAACACCATATATTTT. The chain employs TRBV19 and TRBJ1-3, with D maybe TRBD1 (5 bases). The CDR3 contains 17 residues. The germline V and J ends were trimmed by 6 bases and 0 bases, with 18 bases remaining between them. Germline V gene lookup returns CDR1 LNHDA and CDR2 SQIVND (reference sequence).

V usage is TRBV12-3 or TRBV12-4 and J usage is TRBJ2-3, with D possibly matching TRBD1 (5 bases). The CDR3 totals 11 residues. V was shortened by 5 bases and J by 8 bases, with 8 bases between the two germline ends. The CDR3 is CASSPDSTQYF. The CDR3 bases are TGTGCCAGCAGTCCAGACAGTACGCAGTATTTT.

V usage is TRBV28 and J usage is TRBJ1-1, with 8 bases lining up with TRBD1. Germline V gene lookup returns CDR1 MDHEN and CDR2 SYDVKM. Trimming removed 5 bases from V and 5 bases from J; junction bases left unmatched: 4. The CDR3 loop spans 13 amino acids. The CDR3 region has the DNA TGTGCCAGCAGTGGACAGGGAGGGACTGAAGCTTTCTTT. This translates into CASSGQGGTEAFF.

This chain uses TRBV6-5 with TRBJ2-7; D is uncertain. CDR1 is MNHEY and CDR2 is SVGAGI in the germline V gene. CDR3 length: 15 amino acids. Trimming took off 0 bases at V and 0 bases at J, with 9 bases between the two ends. The CDR3 protein is CASSYSGRHSYEQYF. The CDR3 bases are TGTGCCAGCAGTTACTCTGGGCGGCACTCCTACGAGCAGTACTTC.

V usage is TRBV18 and J usage is TRBJ1-3, with D unclear. Germline CDR1 reads KGHSH; CDR2 reads LQKENI. The V gene lost 3 bases and the J gene lost 0 bases, with 15 bases spanning the gap. The CDR3 has 17 residues. Here the CDR3 reads CASSPKDGSNSGNTIYF. The CDR3 region has the DNA TGTGCCAGCTCACCCAAAGACGGGTCTAACTCTGGAAACACCATATATTTT.

In this sample, this clone turned up once. This chain's CDR3 is CASRAGSDTQYF. In nucleotides, the CDR3 is TGTGCCAGCAGGGCCGGGTCCGATACGCAGTATTTT. This rearrangement joins TRBV7-9 to TRBJ2-3; D call uncertain. This CDR3 has 12 amino acids. V was trimmed by 6 bases and J by 6 bases, leaving 10 bases between them. CDR1 and CDR2 (germline): SEHNR, FQNEAQ (reference sequence).

The chain is built from TRBV6-1 and TRBJ1-5; possibly TRBD1 for D (5 bases). The germline gives CDR1 MNHNS, CDR2 SASEGT. There are 16 residues in the CDR3. The ends were cut back, 4 bases at V and 1 base at J, with 14 bases in the middle. DNA of the CDR3: TGTGCCAGCAGTGGGTTTCCGGGGGGAAGCAATCAGCCCCAGCATTTT. As protein: CASSGFPGGSNQPQHF.

The chain joins TRBV14 to TRBJ2-7; weak D call: TRBD1 (6 bases). Germline CDR1 and CDR2: SGHDN and FVKESK. Trimming removed 4 bases at V and 2 bases at J, with 15 bases between. The length of the CDR3 is 15 residues. Here the CDR3 DNA reads TGTGCCAGCAGCCTTAAGACAGGCGCCCCCTACGAGCAGTACTTC. It yields the protein CASSLKTGAPYEQYF.

The chain has TRBV5-4 and TRBJ1-6, with no clear D. The CDR3 extends over 14 amino acids. CDR1 SGHNT and CDR2 YYREEE come from the germline V gene (reference sequence). The V end lost 2 bases, the J end lost 9 bases, and 12 bases lay between the germline ends. CDR3: CASSFERAGSPLHF. DNA of the CDR3: TGTGCCAGCAGCTTTGAACGAGCGGGTTCACCCCTCCACTTT.

The chain links TRBV4-2 to TRBJ1-4, with 7 bases aligning to TRBD1. J gave up 8 bases and V 2 bases, and 8 bases lay outside the gene matches. In germline, CDR1 is LGHNA, CDR2 YNFKEQ. This CDR3 comprises 15 residues. The CDR3 reads CASSQPEAGGEKLFF. CDR3 nucleotide sequence: TGTGCCAGCAGCCAACCTGAAGCAGGGGGGGAAAAACTGTTTTTT.

The chain couples TRBV3-1 (or the pseudogene TRBV3-2) to TRBJ2-2; either TRBD1 or TRBD2 may fit D (5 bases each). This CDR3 region has 15 residues. Germline V gene sequence: CDR1 LGHDT, CDR2 YNNKEL (reference sequence). The germline V and J ends were trimmed by 2 bases and 0 bases, with 7 bases remaining between them. The CDR3: CASSQRGANTGELFF. The CDR3 bases are TGTGCCAGCAGCCAACGGGGCGCGAACACCGGGGAGCTGTTTTTT.

The chain employs TRBV6-5 and TRBJ2-2; 10 nucleotides match TRBD2. The CDR3 extends over 14 amino acids. Germline loops: CDR1 MNHEY, CDR2 SVGAGI. Trimming removed 5 bases from V and 9 bases from J; junction bases left unmatched: 6. DNA of the CDR3: TGTGCCAGCAGTCTAGCGGGGGAGCTCCGGGAGCTGTTTTTT. It yields the protein CASSLAGELRELFF.

This chain uses TRBV6-2 or TRBV6-3 with TRBJ1-1, with D unresolved. There are 14 residues in the CDR3. The V gene lost 4 bases and the J gene lost 3 bases, with 12 bases spanning the gap. The V gene's germline CDR1 is MNHEY and CDR2 SVGEGT. CDR3 amino acids: CASSSNRWDTEAFF. As DNA, the CDR3 is TGTGCCAGCAGTTCAAATAGGTGGGACACTGAAGCTTTCTTT.

The V gene is TRBV9, the J gene TRBJ2-1; 7 bases line up with TRBD1. The V segment lost 4 bases and the J segment 2 bases; nucleotides outside the gene matches: 6. This CDR3 is built from 15 residues. CDR1 and CDR2 (germline): SGDLS, YYNGEE. The CDR3 here is CASSSRDRTYNEQFF. DNA for the CDR3: TGTGCCAGCAGCTCACGGGACAGAACCTACAATGAGCAGTTCTTC.

This chain uses TRBV6-2 or TRBV6-3 with TRBJ2-1; D unresolved. This CDR3 is 12 amino acids long. From germline, CDR1 is MNHEY and CDR2 SVGEGT. Trimming stripped 2 bases from V and 8 bases from J, with 7 bases between. The CDR3 DNA follows: TGTGCCAGCAGTTACAGGGTCCATGAGCAGTTCTTC. The encoded protein is CASSYRVHEQFF.

The chain's CDR3 is CASSGVAVWGYTF. The DNA of the CDR3 is TGTGCCAGCAGTGGGGTTGCTGTCTGGGGCTACACCTTC. The chain carries TRBV2 and TRBJ1-2; D is unresolved. CDR1 and CDR2 from the germline V gene are SNHLY and FYNNEI. This CDR3 is 13 amino acids long. Trimming removed 4 bases from V and 8 bases from J, with 14 bases in between.

The chain carries TRBV18 and TRBJ2-2; D uncertain. CDR1 and CDR2 from the germline V gene are KGHSH and LQKENI. The V end lost 2 bases, the J end lost 5 bases, and 12 bases lay between the germline ends. The CDR3 runs 15 residues. The CDR3 coding sequence is TGTGCCAGCTCACCAAATTCTCCGCGTACCGGGGAGCTGTTTTTT. Translated: CASSPNSPRTGELFF. Full variable domain (remainder filled in from reference TRBV18 and TRBJ2-2): NAGVMQNPRHLVRRRGQEARLRCSPMKGHSHVYWYRQLPEEGLKFMVYLQKENIIDESGMPKERFSAEFPKEGPSILRIQQVVRGDSAAYFCASSPNSPRTGELFFGEGSRLTVL.

The chain links TRBV18 to TRBJ2-2, with D unresolved. V was pared by 3 bases and J by 5 bases, with 7 bases between. The CDR3 has 13 residues. The germline CDR1 and CDR2 sequences are KGHSH and LQKENI. CDR3 residues: CASSPLVTGELFF. Here the CDR3 DNA reads TGTGCCAGCTCACCCCTCGTTACCGGGGAGCTGTTTTTT.